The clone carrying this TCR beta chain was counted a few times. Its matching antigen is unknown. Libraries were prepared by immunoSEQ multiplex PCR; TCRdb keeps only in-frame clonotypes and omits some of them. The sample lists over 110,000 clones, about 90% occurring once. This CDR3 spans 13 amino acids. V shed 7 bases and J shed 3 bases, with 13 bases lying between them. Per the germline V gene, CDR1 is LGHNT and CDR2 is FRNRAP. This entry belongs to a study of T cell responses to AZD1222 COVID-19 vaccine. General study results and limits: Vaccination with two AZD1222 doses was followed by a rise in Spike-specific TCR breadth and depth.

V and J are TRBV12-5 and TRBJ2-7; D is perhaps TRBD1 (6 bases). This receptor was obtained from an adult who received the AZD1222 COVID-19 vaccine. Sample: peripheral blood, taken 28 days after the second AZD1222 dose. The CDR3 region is CASADRTNYEQYF. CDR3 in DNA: TGTGCTAGTGCAGACAGGACGAACTACGAGCAGTACTTC. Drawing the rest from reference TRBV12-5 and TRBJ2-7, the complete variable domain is DARVTQTPRHKVTEMGQEVTMRCQPILGHNTVFWYRQTMMQGLELLAYFRNRAPLDDSGMPKDRFSAEMPDATLATLKIQPSEPRDSAVYFCASADRTNYEQYFGPGTRLTVT.